One and the same sample provided the 18 T cell receptor beta chains below, sequenced in a study of graft-versus-host responses after intestinal transplantation. These receptors are not linked to any known antigen. Libraries were prepared by immunoSEQ multiplex PCR; TCRdb keeps only in-frame clonotypes and omits some of them. The sample holds over 100,000 clones; about 90% are singletons and the top ten take 0.9%. The sample consisted of unstimulated CD4+ T cells sorted from spleen or lymph node cells, taken before intestinal transplant. These receptors were taken from a human donor who received an intestinal transplant.

This chain joins TRBV18 and TRBJ2-1; D is perhaps TRBD1 or TRBD2 (5 bases each). Per germline, CDR1 KGHSH and CDR2 LQKENI. The V and J ends lost 0 bases and 5 bases respectively, with 11 bases between them. This CDR3 has 15 amino acids. The CDR3 coding sequence is TGTGCCAGCTCACCACCCGGGACGACCAACAATGAGCAGTTCTTC. Encoded protein: CASSPPGTTNNEQFF.

This clone occurred a few times. The chain combines TRBV27 with TRBJ1-5; D uncertain. V lost 8 bases and J lost 5, with 16 bases in between. The CDR3 has 14 amino acids. From germline, CDR1 is MNHEY and CDR2 SMNVEV (reference sequence). The CDR3 nucleotides read TGTGCCAGCGCGCCCCTAAGGGCTGATCAGCCCCAGCATTTT. Its protein is CASAPLRADQPQHF.

The chain combines TRBV10-1 with TRBJ2-7; D is uncertain. The length of the CDR3 is 14 residues. Looked up from germline, CDR1 is WNHNN and CDR2 is SYGVQD (reference sequence). The germline V and J ends were trimmed by 3 bases and 2 bases, with 11 bases remaining between them. CDR3 loop: CASSEGRSPYEQYF. The CDR3 DNA is TGCGCCAGCAGTGAAGGGCGGAGCCCCTACGAGCAGTACTTC.

The rearrangement uses TRBV15 and TRBJ2-2; tentatively, D is TRBD2 (5 bases). CDR3 length equals 14 residues. CDR1 and CDR2 (germline): LNHNV, YYDKDF (reference sequence). Trimming took 5 bases from V and 5 from J, leaving 12 bases between them. In DNA form, the CDR3 reads TGTGCCACCAGCGGAGGTAGCCGTACCGGGGAGCTGTTTTTT. Encoded protein: CATSGGSRTGELFF.

The J gene is TRBJ2-7, the V gene TRBV6-9; 9 nucleotides line up with TRBD2. The germline CDR1 and CDR2 sequences are MNHGY and SVAAGI. The CDR3 contains 15 residues. The junction had 8 bases not matched to a gene; V was cut back by 5 bases and J by 3 bases. CDR3 DNA: TGTGCCAGCAGTCCTTCTAGCGGGGCTGGCTACGAGCAGTACTTC. Protein product: CASSPSSGAGYEQYF.

The V call is TRBV5-4, the J call TRBJ2-7; possibly TRBD1 or TRBD2 for D (5 bases each). The CDR3 contains 13 residues. Trimming left V 6 bases short and J 4 bases short, with 14 bases between. Germline V lookup: CDR1 SGHNT, CDR2 YYREEE (reference sequence). For the CDR3, the DNA is TGTGCCAGCAAGACGGGGACCGATTACGAGCAGTACTTC. Translating it yields CASKTGTDYEQYF.

The V and J genes are TRBV5-1 and TRBJ2-3; possibly TRBD2 for D (5 bases). From germline, CDR1 is SGHRS and CDR2 YFSETQ. The ends were cut back, 3 bases at V and 5 bases at J, with 16 bases in the middle. The CDR3 totals 15 residues. The DNA of the CDR3 is TGCGCCAGCAGCTCTCTAGAGTACGCGGGAGATACGCAGTATTTT. It codes for CASSSLEYAGDTQYF.

A few counts support this clone. The CDR3 nucleotides read TGTGCCAGCAGCTTAGATTCTCCCTACGAGCAGTACTTC. Amino acid sequence: CASSLDSPYEQYF. The chain combines TRBV11-2 with TRBJ2-7; D is unclear. The CDR3 length is 13 residues. Germline V gene lookup returns CDR1 SGHAT and CDR2 FQNNGV. V was trimmed by 0 bases and J by 2 bases, leaving 5 bases between them. The full variable domain, with the rest looked up from reference TRBV11-2 and TRBJ2-7, is EAGVAQSPRYKIIEKRQSVAFWCNPISGHATLYWYQQILGQGPKLLIQFQNNGVVDDSQLPKDRFSAERLKGVDSTLKIQPAKLEDSAVYLCASSLDSPYEQYFGPGTRLTVT.

The gene calls are TRBV5-4 and TRBJ2-3; maybe TRBD2 (5 bases). V lost 3 bases, J lost 6 bases, and 14 bases lay in between. Germline CDR1 is SGHNT and CDR2 is YYREEE (reference sequence). The CDR3 has 14 residues. The DNA of the CDR3 is TGTGCCAGCAGCTCCCTTAGTGAGCGGGATACGCAGTATTTT. Translated: CASSSLSERDTQYF.

V and J are TRBV27 and TRBJ2-1; 9 nucleotides match TRBD1. The CDR3 consists of 15 residues. Looked up from germline, CDR1 is MNHEY and CDR2 is SMNVEV (reference sequence). Germline trimming cut 2 bases from V and 11 bases from J; bases unmatched to any gene: 10. The CDR3 DNA reads TGTGCCAGCAGTTTAACCGGGACAGGGACGTTTAAGCAGTTCTTC. Its translation: CASSLTGTGTFKQFF.

Comment on this clone: One junction end does not reproduce the germline sequence, and a read error may be involved. The chain combines TRBV5-1 with TRBJ2-2; 9 bases map to TRBD1. Germline V gives CDR1 SGHRS, CDR2 YFSETQ. The CDR3 extends over 16 amino acids. The CDR3 nucleotides are TGCGCCAGCAGCCAAACCGGGACAGGGAACTCCGGGGAGCTGTTTTTT. Translated, it gives CASSQTGTGNSGELFF.

J is TRBJ2-1 and V is TRBV10-2, with 13 positions matching TRBD2. CDR3 length equals 16 residues. V trimming: 2 bases; J trimming: 7 bases; junction bases outside the gene matches: 5. The germline V gene encodes CDR1 WSHSY and CDR2 SAAADI. This CDR3 is CASSEIGTSGVNEQFF. DNA of the CDR3: TGCGCCAGCAGTGAGATAGGGACTAGCGGGGTGAATGAGCAGTTCTTC.

A single count supports this clone. This chain uses TRBV13 with TRBJ2-3; 7 bases map to TRBD1. The ends lost 4 bases at V and 6 bases at J; junction bases unmatched: 10. Germline V gives CDR1 PRHDT, CDR2 FYEKMQ (reference sequence). This CDR3 comprises 15 residues. CDR3 sequence: CASSSFDRVGDTQYF. CDR3 coding DNA: TGTGCCAGCAGCTCTTTCGACAGGGTTGGGGATACGCAGTATTTT.

The chain couples TRBV10-3 to TRBJ2-6, with D tentatively TRBD1 or TRBD2 (5 bases each). This CDR3 contains 15 residues. CDR1 is ENHRY, CDR2 SYGVKD, per germline. V was shortened by 8 bases and J by 1 base, with 12 bases between the two germline ends. The CDR3 here is CAIGGELSGANVLTF. Written as DNA, the CDR3 is TGTGCCATCGGGGGTGAATTATCTGGGGCCAACGTCCTGACTTTC.

This chain links TRBV28 with TRBJ2-7, with TRBD2 matching over 7 bases. Germline-derived CDR1 and CDR2 are MDHEN and SYDVKM. This CDR3 has 13 amino acids. Trimming took 11 bases from V and 5 from J; bases not matched to a gene: 12. The CDR3, as DNA: TGTGCCTACGGGGGGACGGCCCCCGACGAGCAGTACTTC. Translated, it gives CAYGGTAPDEQYF.

J is TRBJ1-1 and V is TRBV9; D ambiguous. The V end lost 0 bases, the J end lost 0 bases, and 3 bases lay between the germline ends. CDR3 size: 13 residues. Germline CDR1 reads SGDLS; CDR2 reads YYNGEE. CDR3 DNA: TGTGCCAGCAGCGTAGAGGTGAACACTGAAGCTTTCTTT. It yields the protein CASSVEVNTEAFF.

This clone was seen once. This chain uses TRBV5-4 with TRBJ2-1, with a possible D match to TRBD2 (6 bases). Germline loops: CDR1 SGHNT, CDR2 YYREEE (reference sequence). V was clipped by 0 bases and J by 6 bases, with 13 bases between them. CDR3 length equals 15 residues. The CDR3: CASSLAGVSGNEQFF. CDR3 nucleotide sequence: TGTGCCAGCAGCTTGGCGGGAGTATCGGGCAATGAGCAGTTCTTC.

The chain has TRBV1 and TRBJ1-1. TRBV1 is described as a pseudogene. This CDR3 region has 15 residues. The chain's CDR3 is CTSSQEEKRNTEAFF. The DNA for the CDR3 is TGCACCAGCAGCCAAGAGGAGAAACGGAACACTGAAGCTTTCTTT.